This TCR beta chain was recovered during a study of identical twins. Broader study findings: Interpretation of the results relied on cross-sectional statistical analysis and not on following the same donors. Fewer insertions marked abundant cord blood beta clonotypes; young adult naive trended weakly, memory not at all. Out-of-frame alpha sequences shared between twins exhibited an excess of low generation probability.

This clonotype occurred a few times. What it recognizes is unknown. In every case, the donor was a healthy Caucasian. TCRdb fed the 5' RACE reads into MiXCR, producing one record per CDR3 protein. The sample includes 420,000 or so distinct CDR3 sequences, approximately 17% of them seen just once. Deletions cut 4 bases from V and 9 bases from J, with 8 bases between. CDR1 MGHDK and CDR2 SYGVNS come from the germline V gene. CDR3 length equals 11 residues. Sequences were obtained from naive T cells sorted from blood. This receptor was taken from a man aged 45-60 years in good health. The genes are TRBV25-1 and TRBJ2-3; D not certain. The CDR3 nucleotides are TGTGCCAGCAGTGTAGAAAGAACGCAGTATTTT. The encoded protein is CASSVERTQYF.